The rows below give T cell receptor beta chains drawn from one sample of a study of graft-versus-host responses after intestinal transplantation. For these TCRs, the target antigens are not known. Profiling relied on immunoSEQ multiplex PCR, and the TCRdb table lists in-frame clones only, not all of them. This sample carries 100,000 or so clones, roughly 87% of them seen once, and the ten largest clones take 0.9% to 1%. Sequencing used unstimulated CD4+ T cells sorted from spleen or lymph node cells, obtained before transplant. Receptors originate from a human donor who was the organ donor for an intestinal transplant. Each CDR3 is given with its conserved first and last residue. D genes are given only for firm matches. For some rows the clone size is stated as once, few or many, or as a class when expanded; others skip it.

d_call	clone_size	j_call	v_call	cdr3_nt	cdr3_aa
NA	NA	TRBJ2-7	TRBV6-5	TGTGCCAGCAGTTCTGGGGGAATAGGCGAGCAGTACTTC	CASSSGGIGEQYF
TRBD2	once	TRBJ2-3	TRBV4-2	TGTGCCAGCAGCCGTACTAGCGGGGGGGCTCAAGATACGCAGTATTTT	CASSRTSGGAQDTQYF
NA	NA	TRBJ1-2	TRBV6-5	TGTGCCAGCAGTTACGTGGCAGAGCGTGGCTACACCTTC	CASSYVAERGYTF
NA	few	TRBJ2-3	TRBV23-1	TGCGCCAGCATTCAGCCCACAGATACGCAGTATTTT	CASIQPTDTQYF
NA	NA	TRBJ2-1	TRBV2	TGTGCCAGCAGTATGAGAGGTGAGCAGTTCTTC	CASSMRGEQFF
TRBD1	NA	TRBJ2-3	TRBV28	TGTGCCAGCAGAGGGCAGGGGGAGAGCTTGACAGATACGCAGTATTTT	CASRGQGESLTDTQYF
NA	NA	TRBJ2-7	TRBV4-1	TGCGCCAGCAGCCAAGAATTCGGTTTTAGGCAGTACTTC	CASSQEFGFRQYF
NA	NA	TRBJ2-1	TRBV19	TGTGCCAGTACGACCCGGTTGAGGGTCCAGATCAATGAGCAGTTCTTC	CASTTRLRVQINEQFF
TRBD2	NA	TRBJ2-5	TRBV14	TGTGCCAGCAGCCCCCTGGCGGGGGGGTACCAAGAGACCCAGTACTTC	CASSPLAGGYQETQYF
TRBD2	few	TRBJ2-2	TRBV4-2	TGTGCCAGCAGCCAAGTCACTAGCGGGGGGGCGAACACCGGGGAGCTGTTTTTT	CASSQVTSGGANTGELFF
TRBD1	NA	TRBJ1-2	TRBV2	TGTGCCAGCAGTGGAGACAGGGGGCTCGGCTACACCTTC	CASSGDRGLGYTF
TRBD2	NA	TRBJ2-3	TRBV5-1	TGCGCCAGCAGCGATTTAGCGGGGGGAACAGATACGCAGTATTTT	CASSDLAGGTDTQYF
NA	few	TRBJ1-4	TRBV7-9	TGTGCCAGCAGCTTACCAGGGCCGGTGGGGGAAAAACTGTTTTTT	CASSLPGPVGEKLFF
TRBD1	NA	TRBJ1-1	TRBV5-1	TGCGCCAGCAGCTTGGGACAGGGGGGCACTGAAGCTTTCTTT	CASSLGQGGTEAFF
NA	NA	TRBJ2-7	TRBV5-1	TGCGCCAGCAGCGTTCCCTACGAGCAGTACTTC	CASSVPYEQYF
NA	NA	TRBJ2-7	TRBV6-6	TGTGCCAGCAGTTTTAGCTACGAGCAGTACTTC	CASSFSYEQYF
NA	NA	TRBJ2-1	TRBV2	TGTGCCAGCAGTCAGGGGTACAATGAGCAGTTCTTC	CASSQGYNEQFF
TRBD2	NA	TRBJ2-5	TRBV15	TGTGCCACCAGTTTTAGTTTGGGACTACAAGAGACCCAGTACTTC	CATSFSLGLQETQYF
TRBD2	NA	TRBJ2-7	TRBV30	TGTGCCTGGAGAACCAGAGGAGGACTAGCGGGGGCCCAGCAGTACTTC	CAWRTRGGLAGAQQYF
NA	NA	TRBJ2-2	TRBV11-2	TGTGCCAGCACCCAGACAGGACTGAACACCGGGGAGCTGTTTTTT	CASTQTGLNTGELFF
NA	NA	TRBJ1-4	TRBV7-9	TGTGCCAGCAGCTTACTTCCCTCGACCATTCGGGAAAAACTGTTTTTT	CASSLLPSTIREKLFF
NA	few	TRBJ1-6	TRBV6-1	TGTGCCAGCAGCCAGGGGAATAATTCACCCCTCCACTTT	CASSQGNNSPLHF
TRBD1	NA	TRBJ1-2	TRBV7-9	TGTGCCAGCAGCCCCCAGGGGGTCAGCTATGGCTACACCTTC	CASSPQGVSYGYTF
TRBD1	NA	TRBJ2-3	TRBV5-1	TGCGCCAGCAGCTTATCCGGGACAGGTTTCACAGATACGCAGTATTTT	CASSLSGTGFTDTQYF
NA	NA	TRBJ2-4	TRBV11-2	TGTGCCAGCAGCCGAGCGGGCGCGACATCAAACATTCAGTACTTC	CASSRAGATSNIQYF
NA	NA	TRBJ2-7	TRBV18	TGTGCCAGCTCACCGCTCGGGAGTTCCTACGAGCAGTACTTC	CASSPLGSSYEQYF
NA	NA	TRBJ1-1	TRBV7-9	TGTGCCAGCAGCCTATTGGGGGGAACTGAAGCTTTCTTT	CASSLLGGTEAFF
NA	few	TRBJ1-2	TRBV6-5	TGTGCCAGCAGTTTGGGACCGTACTATGGCTACACCTTC	CASSLGPYYGYTF
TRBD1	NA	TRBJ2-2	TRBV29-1	TGCAGCGTTGGAACAGGGGGCACCGGGGAGCTGTTTTTT	CSVGTGGTGELFF